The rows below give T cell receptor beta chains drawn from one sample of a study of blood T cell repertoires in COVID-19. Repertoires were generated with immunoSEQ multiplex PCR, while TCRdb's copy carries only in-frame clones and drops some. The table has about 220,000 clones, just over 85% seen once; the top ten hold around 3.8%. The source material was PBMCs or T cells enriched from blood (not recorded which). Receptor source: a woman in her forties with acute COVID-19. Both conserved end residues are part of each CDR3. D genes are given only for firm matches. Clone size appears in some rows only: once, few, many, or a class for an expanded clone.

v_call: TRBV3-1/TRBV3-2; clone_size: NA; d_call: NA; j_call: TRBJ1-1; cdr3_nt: TGTGCCAGCAGCCAAGATTCGGGGTATCCTGAAGCTTTCTTT; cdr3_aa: CASSQDSGYPEAFF
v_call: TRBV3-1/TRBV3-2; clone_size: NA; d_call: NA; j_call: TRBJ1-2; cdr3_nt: TGTGCCAGCAGCCCAGGTGCGGGGAGAGCTAACTATGGCTACACCTTC; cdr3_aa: CASSPGAGRANYGYTF
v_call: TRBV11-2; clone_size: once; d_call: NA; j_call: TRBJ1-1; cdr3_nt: TGTGCCAGCAGCCCACCGGGGGGCACTGAAGCTTTCTTT; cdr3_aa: CASSPPGGTEAFF
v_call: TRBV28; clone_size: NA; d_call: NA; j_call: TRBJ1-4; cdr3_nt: TGTGCCAGCAGTTTACGGTCGACAGGAGAAAAACTGTTTTTT; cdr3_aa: CASSLRSTGEKLFF
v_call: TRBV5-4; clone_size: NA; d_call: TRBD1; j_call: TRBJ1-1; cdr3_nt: TGTGCCAGCAGCTCACGACAGGGGATGAACACTGAAGCTTTCTTT; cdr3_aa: CASSSRQGMNTEAFF
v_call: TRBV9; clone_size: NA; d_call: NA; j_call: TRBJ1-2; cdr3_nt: TGTGCCAGCAGCGTAGATGGGGCAGTTGGCTACACCTTC; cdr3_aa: CASSVDGAVGYTF
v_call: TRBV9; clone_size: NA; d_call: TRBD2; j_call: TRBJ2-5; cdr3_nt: TGTGCCAGCAGCGCTCCCACTAGCGGGGGTTACCAAGAGACCCAGTACTTC; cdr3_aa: CASSAPTSGGYQETQYF
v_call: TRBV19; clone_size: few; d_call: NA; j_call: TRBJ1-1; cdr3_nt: TGTGCCAGTAGTATTAACGACGCAGGGCGCGGGAACACTGAAGCTTTCTTT; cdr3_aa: CASSINDAGRGNTEAFF
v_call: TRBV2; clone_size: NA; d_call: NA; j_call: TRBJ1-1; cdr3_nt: TGTGCCAGCAGGGTCCAAGGAGGGGAAGCTTTCTTT; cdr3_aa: CASRVQGGEAFF
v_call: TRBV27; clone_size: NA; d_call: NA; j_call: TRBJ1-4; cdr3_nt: TGTGCCAGCAGTTTATCGATCACGGCTAATGAAAAACTGTTTTTT; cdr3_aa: CASSLSITANEKLFF
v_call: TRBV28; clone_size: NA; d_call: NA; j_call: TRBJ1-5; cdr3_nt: TGTGCCAGCAGTTTAGAGACAAACAATCAGCCCCAGCATTTT; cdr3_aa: CASSLETNNQPQHF
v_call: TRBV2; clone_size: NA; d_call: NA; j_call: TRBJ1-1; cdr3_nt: TGTGCCAGCAGTGGATCACAGGGCCCGAACACTGAAGCTTTCTTT; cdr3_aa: CASSGSQGPNTEAFF
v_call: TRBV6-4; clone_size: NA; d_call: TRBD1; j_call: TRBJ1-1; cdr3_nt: TGTGCCAGCAGTGACCCTAGACAGGGGAGAGTCACTGAAGCTTTCTTT; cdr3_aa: CASSDPRQGRVTEAFF
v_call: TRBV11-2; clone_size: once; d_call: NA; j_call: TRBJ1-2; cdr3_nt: TGTGCCAGCAGCTTAGAACGGCGGGGAGTCTATGGCTACACCTTC; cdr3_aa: CASSLERRGVYGYTF
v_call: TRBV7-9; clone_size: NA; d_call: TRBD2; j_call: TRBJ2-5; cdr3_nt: TGTGCCAGCAGCCCTAGCGTTAGTAGCGGGGTGGCCCGGGAGACCCAGTACTTC; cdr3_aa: CASSPSVSSGVARETQYF
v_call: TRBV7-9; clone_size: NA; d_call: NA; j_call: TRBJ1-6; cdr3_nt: TGTGCCAGCAGCTTATTGGGTCAGGGGTCGGATTCACCCCTCCACTTT; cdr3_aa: CASSLLGQGSDSPLHF
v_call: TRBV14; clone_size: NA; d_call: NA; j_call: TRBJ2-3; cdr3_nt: TGTGCCAGCAGCCAACTAGCTGGAGATACGCAGTATTTT; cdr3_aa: CASSQLAGDTQYF
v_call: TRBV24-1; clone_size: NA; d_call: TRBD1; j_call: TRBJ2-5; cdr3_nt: TGTGCCACCAGTGGTTCCGGGACAGGGGAACGTCGTGAGACCCAGTACTTC; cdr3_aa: CATSGSGTGERRETQYF
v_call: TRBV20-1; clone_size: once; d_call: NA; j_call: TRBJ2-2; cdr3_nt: TGCAGTGCTAGTTTAGGGGACTACACCGGGGAGCTGTTTTTT; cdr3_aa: CSASLGDYTGELFF
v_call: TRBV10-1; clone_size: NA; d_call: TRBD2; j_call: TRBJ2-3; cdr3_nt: TGCGCCAGCATTGGACTAGCGGGGGCCCTCACAGATACGCAGTATTTT; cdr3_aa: CASIGLAGALTDTQYF
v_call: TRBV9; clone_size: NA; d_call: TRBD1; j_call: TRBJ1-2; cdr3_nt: TGTGCCAGCAGCGTAGTCGAACTACCCAAGACAGGGACCCATTATGGCTACACCTTC; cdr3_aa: CASSVVELPKTGTHYGYTF
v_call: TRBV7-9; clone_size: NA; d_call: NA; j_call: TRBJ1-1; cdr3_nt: TGTGCCAGCAGCCCCGGCGGGGTATACACTGAAGCTTTCTTT; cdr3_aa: CASSPGGVYTEAFF
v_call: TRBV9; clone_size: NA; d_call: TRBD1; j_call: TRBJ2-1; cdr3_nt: TGTGCCAGCAGCGTGATTCGGGACAGCATTCCTCAGGGAGCCTACAATGAGCAGTTCTTC; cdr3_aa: CASSVIRDSIPQGAYNEQFF
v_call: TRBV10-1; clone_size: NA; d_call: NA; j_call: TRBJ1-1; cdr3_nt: TGCGCCAGCAGATCGGTCCCCGAGGGAGGTGAAGCTTTCTTT; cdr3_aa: CASRSVPEGGEAFF
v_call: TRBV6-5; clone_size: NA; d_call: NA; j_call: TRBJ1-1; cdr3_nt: TGTGCCAGCAGCAGTAAACGGAACACTGAAGCTTTCTTT; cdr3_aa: CASSSKRNTEAFF
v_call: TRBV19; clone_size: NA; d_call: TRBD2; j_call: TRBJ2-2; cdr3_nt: TGTGCCAGTCGACTAGCGGGAGACACCGGGGAGCTGTTTTTT; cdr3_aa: CASRLAGDTGELFF
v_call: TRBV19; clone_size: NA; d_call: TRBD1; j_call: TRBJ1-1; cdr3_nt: TGTGCCGCCCAGGGACAGTCGAACACTGAAGCTTTCTTT; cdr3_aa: CAAQGQSNTEAFF
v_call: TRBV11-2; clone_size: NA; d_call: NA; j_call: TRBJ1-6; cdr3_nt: TGTGCCAGCAGACGGGAGGGGGAGGTTAATTCACCCCTCCACTTT; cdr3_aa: CASRREGEVNSPLHF
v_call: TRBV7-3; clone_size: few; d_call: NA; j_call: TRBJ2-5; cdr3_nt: TGTGCCAGCAGCTCGGGGTCCGCAGAGACCCAGTACTTC; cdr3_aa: CASSSGSAETQYF
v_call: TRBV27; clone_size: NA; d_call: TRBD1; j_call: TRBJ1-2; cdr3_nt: TGTGCCAGCAGTTTAAGGCAGGGGGACTATGGCTACACCTTC; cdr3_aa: CASSLRQGDYGYTF
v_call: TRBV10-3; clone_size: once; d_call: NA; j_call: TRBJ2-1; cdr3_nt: TGTGCCATCAGTGGGGGGGATGAGCAGTTCTTC; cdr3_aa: CAISGGDEQFF
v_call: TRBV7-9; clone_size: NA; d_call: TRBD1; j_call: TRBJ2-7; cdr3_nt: TGTGCCAGCAGCGAAGCCGGGACAGGGGGCTACGAGCAGTACTTC; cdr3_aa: CASSEAGTGGYEQYF
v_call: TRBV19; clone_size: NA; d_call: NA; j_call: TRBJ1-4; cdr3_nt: TGTGCCAGTAGTCCCATTGACAGTACTAATGAAAAACTGTTTTTT; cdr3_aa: CASSPIDSTNEKLFF
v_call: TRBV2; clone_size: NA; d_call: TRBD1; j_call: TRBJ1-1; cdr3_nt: TGTGCCAGCAGTGCCCATCCGACAGGGAGGTCAGCTTTCTTT; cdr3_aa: CASSAHPTGRSAFF
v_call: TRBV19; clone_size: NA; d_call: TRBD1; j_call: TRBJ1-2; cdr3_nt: TGTGCCAGTATGCGGGGACAGGGGAACTATGGCTACACCTTC; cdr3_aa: CASMRGQGNYGYTF
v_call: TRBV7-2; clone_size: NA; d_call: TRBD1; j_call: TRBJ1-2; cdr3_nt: TGTGCCAGCAGCTTAGCGTATGGCAGGGGGCTAAATGGCTACACCTTC; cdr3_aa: CASSLAYGRGLNGYTF
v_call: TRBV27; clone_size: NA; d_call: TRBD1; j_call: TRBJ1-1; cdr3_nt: TGTGCCAGCAGCCCGACAGGGTACACTGAAGCTTTCTTT; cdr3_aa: CASSPTGYTEAFF
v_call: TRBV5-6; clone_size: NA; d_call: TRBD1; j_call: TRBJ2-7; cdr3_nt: TGTGCCAGCAGCTTGTCAACAGGGGGACGCCCCCACGAGCAGTACTTC; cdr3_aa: CASSLSTGGRPHEQYF
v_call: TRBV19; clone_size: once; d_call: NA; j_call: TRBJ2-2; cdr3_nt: TGTGCCAGCTTAGATCCGGACACCGGGGAGCTGTTTTTT; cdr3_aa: CASLDPDTGELFF
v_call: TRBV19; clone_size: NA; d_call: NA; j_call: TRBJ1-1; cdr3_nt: TGTGCCAGTAGTATAGACGGGACTGAAGCTTTCTTT; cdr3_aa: CASSIDGTEAFF
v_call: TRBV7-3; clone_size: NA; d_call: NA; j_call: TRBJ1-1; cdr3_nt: TGTGCCAGCAGCTTAAACGCAGGGGCGCCAAACACTGAAGCTTTCTTT; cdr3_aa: CASSLNAGAPNTEAFF
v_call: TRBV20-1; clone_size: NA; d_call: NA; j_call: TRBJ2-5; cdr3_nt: TGCAGTGCTACTGACGGTCGAGAGACCCAGTACTTC; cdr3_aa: CSATDGRETQYF
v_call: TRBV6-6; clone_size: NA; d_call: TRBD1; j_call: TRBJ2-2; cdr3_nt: TGTGCCAGCAGGGGACAGGGAAACACCGGGGAGCTGTTTTTT; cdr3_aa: CASRGQGNTGELFF
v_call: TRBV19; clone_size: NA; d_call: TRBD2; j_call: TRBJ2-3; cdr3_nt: TGTGCCAGTAGCCAGCGGGGGCGACTTAACACAGATACGCAGTATTTT; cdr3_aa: CASSQRGRLNTDTQYF
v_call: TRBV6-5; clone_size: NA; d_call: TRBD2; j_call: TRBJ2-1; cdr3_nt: TGTGCCAGTTCTACGTCAAGCGGGGGGTTTGAGCAGTTCTTC; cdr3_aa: CASSTSSGGFEQFF
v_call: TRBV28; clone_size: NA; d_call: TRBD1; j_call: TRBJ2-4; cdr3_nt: TGTGCCAGCAGTCCCGGACAGGGGGCGCCCCGCGTAAACATTCAGTACTTC; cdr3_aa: CASSPGQGAPRVNIQYF
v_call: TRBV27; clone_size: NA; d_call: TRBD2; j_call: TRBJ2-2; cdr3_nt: TGTGCCAGCAGTCGGGAGGGTTCGCACACCGGGGAGCTGTTTTTT; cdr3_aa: CASSREGSHTGELFF
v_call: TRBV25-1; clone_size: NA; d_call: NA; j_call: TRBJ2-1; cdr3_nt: TGTGCCAGCAGTGATCCGCGGGATGAGCAGTTCTTC; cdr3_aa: CASSDPRDEQFF
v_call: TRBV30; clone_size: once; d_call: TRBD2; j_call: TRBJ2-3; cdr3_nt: TGTGCCTGGAGTAACGGTGCTAGCGGGGGGGCAGATACGCAGTATTTT; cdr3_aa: CAWSNGASGGADTQYF
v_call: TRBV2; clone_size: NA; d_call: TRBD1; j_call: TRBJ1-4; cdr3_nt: TGTGCCAGCAGTGCACAGGGGCTGAATGAAAAACTGTTTTTT; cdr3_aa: CASSAQGLNEKLFF
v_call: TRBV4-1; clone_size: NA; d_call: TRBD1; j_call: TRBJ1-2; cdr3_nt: TGCGCCAGCAGCCAAGCCGACAGGGACGACTATGGCTACACCTTC; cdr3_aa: CASSQADRDDYGYTF
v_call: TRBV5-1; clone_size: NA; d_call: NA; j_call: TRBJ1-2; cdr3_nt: TGCGCCAGCAGCCCGGGAGAGGGACGGGGGGATGGCTACACCTTC; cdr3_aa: CASSPGEGRGDGYTF
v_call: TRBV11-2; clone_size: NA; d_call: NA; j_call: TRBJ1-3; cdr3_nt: TGTGCCAGCAGCCTGCGGACAGAGGGAAACACCATATATTTT; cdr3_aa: CASSLRTEGNTIYF